The 24 T cell receptor beta chains reported below all come from one sample, sequenced in a study of cytomegalovirus exposure and HLA in healthy donors. With 60 Vbeta and 13 Jbeta primers, the PCR was carried out. Some clones are missing from TCRdb's copy, which holds only in-frame ones; the method was immunoSEQ multiplex PCR. Of 150,000 to 200,000 clones in the sample, 84% were seen once. Material: PBMCs. Source of these receptors: a boy younger than 18 in good health and CMV-seronegative.

This chain joins TRBV30 and TRBJ2-3; 16 nucleotides agree with TRBD2. Trimming took 5 bases from V and 1 from J; bases not matched to a gene: 9. CDR1 and CDR2 (germline): GTSNPN, SVGIG (reference sequence). The CDR3 spans 18 residues. This chain's CDR3 is CAWDMGLAGGPGTDTQYF. The CDR3 bases are TGTGCCTGGGATATGGGACTAGCGGGAGGGCCTGGCACAGATACGCAGTATTTT.

Comment on this clone: One end of the junction fails to match germline, which may point to a read error. This rearrangement joins TRBV7-7 to TRBJ2-6, with a weak D call TRBD2 (5 bases). The V gene's germline CDR1 is SSHAT and CDR2 FNYEAQ (reference sequence). CDR3 size: 16 residues. In DNA form, the CDR3 reads TGTGCTAGCAGCTCCCAACGGGGCTCTGGGGCCAACGTCCTGACTTTC. Its translation is CASSSQRGSGANVLTF.

This rearrangement joins TRBV7-3 to TRBJ1-2; 7 nucleotides match TRBD1. Germline V gene data show CDR1 as SGHTA and CDR2 as FQGTGA. V dropped 5 bases and J dropped 7; count of bases not matched to a gene: 7. This CDR3 region has 13 residues. The CDR3 DNA reads as TGTGCCAGCAGCCTTGACAGGGTCGGTGGCTACACCTTC. This encodes CASSLDRVGGYTF.

This clone has a single count. The V gene is TRBV27, the J gene TRBJ1-3; a weak D match, TRBD1 (5 bases). The CDR3 spans 15 residues. Trimming cost V 5 bases and J 6 bases, with 17 bases left between them. CDR1 is MNHEY, CDR2 SMNVEV, per germline (reference sequence). The CDR3 reads CASSARRPGANTIYF. CDR3 bases: TGTGCCAGCAGTGCGCGCCGACCTGGGGCAAACACCATATATTTT.

This clone was seen only once. V is TRBV28 and J is TRBJ2-5; D is perhaps TRBD1 (7 bases). The germline V and J ends were trimmed by 0 bases and 5 bases, with 13 bases remaining between them. Germline assignment: CDR1 MDHEN and CDR2 SYDVKM. This CDR3 is built from 15 residues. CDR3 sequence (DNA): TGTGCCAGCAGTTTATGGGAGGGGGCCCGGGAGACCCAGTACTTC. Protein product: CASSLWEGARETQYF.

The chain combines TRBV5-4 with TRBJ2-7; 11 positions match TRBD1. The length of the CDR3 is 15 residues. Trimming at V came to 4 bases and at J to 5 bases, leaving 8 bases not matched to a gene. Germline loops: CDR1 SGHNT, CDR2 YYREEE (reference sequence). The CDR3 coding sequence is TGTGCCAGCAGCCCCCCGGGACAGGGGGTCCACGAGCAGTACTTC. It is translated as CASSPPGQGVHEQYF. The full variable domain, completed using reference TRBV5-4 and TRBJ2-7, is ETGVTQSPTHLIKTRGQQVTLRCSSQSGHNTVSWYQQALGQGPQFIFQYYREEENGRGNFPPRFSGLQFPNYSSELNVNALELDDSALYLCASSPPGQGVHEQYFGPGTRLTVT.

The chain joins TRBV2 to TRBJ2-7; D call uncertain. CDR3 size: 14 residues. V was trimmed by 3 bases and J by 5 bases, leaving 14 bases between them. CDR1 and CDR2 from the germline V gene are SNHLY and FYNNEI. In DNA form, the CDR3 reads TGTGCCAGCAGTGAGGGCAGGTTAGTTGACGAGCAGTACTTC. This sequence encodes CASSEGRLVDEQYF. Complete variable domain (other parts from reference TRBV2 and TRBJ2-7): EPEVTQTPSHQVTQMGQEVILRCVPISNHLYFYWYRQILGQKVEFLVSFYNNEISEKSEIFDDQFSVERPDGSNFTLKIRSTKLEDSAMYFCASSEGRLVDEQYFGPGTRLTVT.

V gene TRBV6-5 combines with J gene TRBJ1-4; maybe TRBD1 (5 bases). The CDR3 has 15 amino acids. The germline gives CDR1 MNHEY, CDR2 SVGAGI. Trimming removed 2 bases from V and 8 bases from J, with 15 bases in between. The CDR3 coding sequence is TGTGCCAGCAGTTACGGGGAAGGGGCGACGGAAAAACTGTTTTTT. Translated, it gives CASSYGEGATEKLFF.

Remarks on this clone: Lacking the conserved final phenylalanine or tryptophan, this CDR3 likely reflects a read error. It is unclear where the CDR3 begins or ends on the DNA, so no DNA is shown, and the CDR3 is as TCRdb lists it. This rearrangement joins TRBV28 to TRBJ2-7; TRBD1 is the table's D call and was not checked against the DNA. CDR1 MDHEN and CDR2 SYDVKM come from the germline V gene. The CDR3 length equals 9 residues, ends included. This CDR3 reads CASSATGSS.

The CDR3: CASSFSFRINEQFF. CDR3 DNA: TGCGCCAGCAGCTTCTCTTTCAGGATCAATGAGCAGTTCTTC. The chain uses TRBV5-1 and TRBJ2-1; D gene unclear. This CDR3 comprises 14 residues. The ends were cut back, 2 bases at V and 6 bases at J, with 12 bases in the middle. Germline-derived CDR1 and CDR2 are SGHRS and YFSETQ.

CDR3 DNA: TGTGCCAGCAGCCAAGATCAGATCTCCACAGATACGCAGTATTTT. Encoded protein: CASSQDQISTDTQYF. J is TRBJ2-3 and V is TRBV4-2; no clear D gene. Per the germline V gene, CDR1 is LGHNA and CDR2 is YNFKEQ. This CDR3 comprises 15 residues. Trimming took 0 bases from V and 2 from J, leaving 9 bases between them.

The CDR3 DNA reads TGTGCCAGCAGCGTAGTATCTGGGGGCGGCACTGAAGCTTTCTTT. Translating it yields CASSVVSGGGTEAFF. The genes are TRBV9 and TRBJ1-1; the D gene is possibly TRBD1 (6 bases). The V gene's germline CDR1 is SGDLS and CDR2 YYNGEE. The length of the CDR3 is 15 residues. Between the trimmed V and J ends, which lost 0 bases and 4 bases, there was a span of 13 bases.

The chain carries TRBV13 and TRBJ2-4; D may be TRBD1 (5 bases). V was trimmed by 3 bases and J by 3 bases, leaving 21 bases between them. This CDR3 is built from 18 residues. In germline, CDR1 is PRHDT, CDR2 FYEKMQ (reference sequence). In nucleotides, the CDR3 is TGTGCCAGCAGCTTGGTGGCCCAGGGCATTGAAGGCAAAAACATTCAGTACTTC. It is translated as CASSLVAQGIEGKNIQYF.

The chain is built from TRBV10-3 and TRBJ1-5, with a possible D match to TRBD1 (5 bases). CDR3 length: 14 residues. Trimming cost V 2 bases and J 5 bases, with 10 bases left between them. Germline V lookup: CDR1 ENHRY, CDR2 SYGVKD. The chain's CDR3 is CAISEAGNHQPQHF. The CDR3 coding sequence is TGTGCCATCAGTGAGGCAGGGAATCATCAGCCCCAGCATTTT.

In its sample, this clone was seen once. The chain employs TRBV9 and TRBJ1-4, with 10 positions matching TRBD1. The V segment lost 3 bases and the J segment 8 bases; nucleotides outside the gene matches: 1. Germline V gene lookup returns CDR1 SGDLS and CDR2 YYNGEE. CDR3 length equals 13 residues. CDR3 bases: TGTGCCAGCAGCGCGGGACAGGGGGAAAAACTGTTTTTT. Amino acids: CASSAGQGEKLFF.

This rearrangement joins TRBV19 to TRBJ2-5; 15 bases fit TRBD2. The CDR3 totals 16 residues. From germline, CDR1 is LNHDA and CDR2 SQIVND (reference sequence). After removal of 5 bases from V and 5 bases from J, the junction contained 6 bases not matched to a gene. The CDR3 DNA sequence: TGTGCCAGTAGTTCCAGGACTAGCGGGAGGGTTGAGACCCAGTACTTC. Translating gives CASSSRTSGRVETQYF.

The chain couples TRBV2 to TRBJ2-1; TRBD1 matches at 11 bases. The junction had 3 bases not matched to a gene; V was cut back by 6 bases and J by 2 bases. CDR3 length equals 15 residues. From germline, CDR1 is SNHLY and CDR2 FYNNEI. Here the CDR3 DNA reads TGTGCCAGCAGCTTGGGACAGGGGGCCTACAATGAGCAGTTCTTC. Its protein product is CASSLGQGAYNEQFF.

This sequence joins TRBV6-5 and TRBJ2-7; perhaps TRBD2 as D (5 bases). The V end lost 6 bases, the J end lost 2 bases, and 11 bases lay between the germline ends. The CDR3 length is 13 residues. Germline V lookup: CDR1 MNHEY, CDR2 SVGAGI. The CDR3 DNA is TGTGCCAGCAGACGAAGTAGCGCCTACGAGCAGTACTTC. It codes for CASRRSSAYEQYF.

The chain employs TRBV28 and TRBJ2-7; tentatively, D is TRBD2 (6 bases). V shed 3 bases and J shed 3 bases, with 15 bases lying between them. Germline V CDR1 and CDR2: MDHEN, SYDVKM. This CDR3 has 15 residues. The CDR3 region is CASSFGFQGLYEQYF. The CDR3 nucleotides read TGTGCCAGCAGTTTCGGATTCCAGGGACTCTACGAGCAGTACTTC.

The chain joins TRBV19 to TRBJ2-7, with TRBD1 matching 9 bases. The CDR3 is 16 amino acids. Germline loops: CDR1 LNHDA, CDR2 SQIVND (reference sequence). V lost 2 bases and J lost 1; bases outside the gene matches: 6. The chain's CDR3 is CASSISLGQGSYEQYF. The CDR3 DNA reads TGTGCCAGTAGTATAAGTCTGGGACAGGGATCCTACGAGCAGTACTTC.

The chain has TRBV5-1 and TRBJ2-7; 10 bases line up with TRBD1. From germline, CDR1 is SGHRS and CDR2 YFSETQ. V shed 3 bases, J shed 6 bases, and the junction held 12 bases outside the gene matches. The CDR3 is 16 amino acids. CDR3 loop: CASSWGTGTGEFEQYF. Written as DNA, the CDR3 is TGCGCCAGCAGCTGGGGGACCGGGACAGGGGAGTTCGAGCAGTACTTC.

The J gene is TRBJ1-1, the V gene TRBV28, with a weak D call TRBD1 (6 bases). CDR3 length: 17 residues. Per the germline V gene, CDR1 is MDHEN and CDR2 is SYDVKM. V lost 2 bases, J lost 7 bases, and 23 bases lay in between. The CDR3 DNA reads as TGTGCCAGCAGTTTACGAATGATAAATAGGGGGACGAATGAAGCTTTCTTT. Protein product: CASSLRMINRGTNEAFF.

The table lists this clone with a count of one. V and J are TRBV5-1 and TRBJ2-7; 8 nucleotides line up with TRBD1. With 1 base clipped from V and 6 bases from J, the junction kept 3 bases outside the gene matches. The CDR3 has 13 amino acids. Germline lookup yields CDR1 SGHRS and CDR2 YFSETQ. The CDR3 region has the DNA TGCGCCAGCAGCTTGTGGACAGGGAGCGAGCAGTACTTC. Translation: CASSLWTGSEQYF.

V and J are TRBV7-2 and TRBJ1-3; no clear D. The CDR3 has 15 residues. Looked up from germline, CDR1 is SGHTA and CDR2 is FQGNSA. V lost 1 base and J lost 2, with 9 bases in between. CDR3 loop: CASSLGAWPGNTIYF. The CDR3, as DNA: TGTGCCAGCAGCTTAGGGGCATGGCCTGGAAACACCATATATTTT.